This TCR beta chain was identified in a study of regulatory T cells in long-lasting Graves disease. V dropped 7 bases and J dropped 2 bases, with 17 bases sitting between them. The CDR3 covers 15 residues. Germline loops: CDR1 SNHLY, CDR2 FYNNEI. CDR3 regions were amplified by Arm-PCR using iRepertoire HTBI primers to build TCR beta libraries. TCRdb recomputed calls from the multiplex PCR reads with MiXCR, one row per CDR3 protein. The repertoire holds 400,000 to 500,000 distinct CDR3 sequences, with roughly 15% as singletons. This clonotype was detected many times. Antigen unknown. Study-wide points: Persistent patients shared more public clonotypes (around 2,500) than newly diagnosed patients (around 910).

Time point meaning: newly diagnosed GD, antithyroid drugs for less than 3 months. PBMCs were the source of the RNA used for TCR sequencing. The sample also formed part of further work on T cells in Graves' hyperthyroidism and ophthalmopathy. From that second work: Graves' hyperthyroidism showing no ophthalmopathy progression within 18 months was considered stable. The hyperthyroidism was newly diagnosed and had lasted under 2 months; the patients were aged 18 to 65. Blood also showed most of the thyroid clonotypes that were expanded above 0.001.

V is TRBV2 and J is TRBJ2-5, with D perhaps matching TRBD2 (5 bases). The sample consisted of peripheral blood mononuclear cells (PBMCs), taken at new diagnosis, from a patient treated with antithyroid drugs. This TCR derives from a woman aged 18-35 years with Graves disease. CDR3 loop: CASTLRAYSQETQYF. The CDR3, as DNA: TGTGCCAGCACCCTGCGGGCCTACTCTCAAGAGACCCAGTACTTC.